This is a list of T cell receptor beta chains from one sample in a study of blood T cell repertoires in COVID-19. This table comes from immunoSEQ multiplex PCR, and its TCRdb copy is limited to in-frame clones, with some not included. The sample yields about 190,000 clones, around 84% seen once. The sample consisted of peripheral blood. The receptors shown here come from a man aged 30 to 45 with active or convalescent COVID-19. The CDR3 runs from the conserved cysteine through the conserved F or W.

>TRBJ1-2|TRBV6-2/TRBV6-3
CASSYDRRARGTIDGYTF
>TRBJ1-2|TRBV9
CASSPLGQGYGYTF
>TRBJ2-2|TRBV19
CASSQGSGELFF
>TRBJ1-1|TRBV28
CASSFPAGMNTEAFF
>TRBJ1-1|TRBV9
CASSTAGKEAFF
>TRBJ2-4|TRBV13
CASSARTGVLLAKNIQYF
>TRBJ1-6|TRBV25-1
CASSDPMGADSYNSPLHF
>TRBJ2-2|TRBV5-4
CASSRIQGEAGELFF
>TRBJ2-1|TRBV7-2
CASSLAWFAGVGNEQFF
>TRBJ1-5|TRBV11-3
CASSKTGNSNQPQHF
>TRBJ2-7|TRBV30
CAWMGAQEYEQYF
>TRBJ1-2|TRBV3-1/TRBV3-2
CASSQSGNYGYTF
>TRBJ1-2|TRBV28
CASSLGEGVYGYTF
>TRBJ2-3|TRBV4-1
CASRRPRDRAHTQYF
>TRBJ1-2|TRBV2
CASSLPYTDHYGYTF
>TRBJ1-5|TRBV28
CASLREGISNQPQHF
>TRBJ1-1|TRBV5-4
CASSRTANTEAFF
>TRBJ2-1|TRBV29-1
CSVEGGEPYNEQFF
>TRBJ1-3|TRBV28
CASVLGSGTGNTIYF
>TRBJ1-5|TRBV5-5
CASSPTGWSNQPQHF
>TRBJ1-6|TRBV7-2
CASSLEWAGTYNSPLHF
>TRBJ1-2|TRBV6-6
CASSPGQTNYGYTF
>TRBJ1-2|TRBV27
CASSPTYGTAYGYTF
>TRBJ1-2|TRBV2
CASISGQLNYGYTF
>TRBJ1-1|TRBV11-3
CASSSDAGAPEAFF
>TRBJ1-6|TRBV19
CATRPAGNSPLHF
>TRBJ2-6|TRBV7-9
CASSMDTRSGANVLTF
>TRBJ1-2|TRBV14
CASSQGAGAIPYGYTF
>TRBJ2-5|TRBV24-1
CATREAAGKETQYF
>TRBJ1-4|TRBV19
CASSMGDSWSEKLFF
>TRBJ1-1|TRBV19
CASSQQAGTEAFF
>TRBJ2-2|TRBV2
CASSTLQMTGELFF
>TRBJ2-7|TRBV3-1/TRBV3-2
CASSPGTSVFYEQYF
>TRBJ2-3|TRBV19
CASSIGSGSDPDTQYF
>TRBJ1-2|TRBV6-5
CASSRDRGPYGYTF
>TRBJ1-1|TRBV5-5
CASRWESQGSTEAFF
>TRBJ2-7|TRBV3-1/TRBV3-2
CASSQGAQGQGHF
>TRBJ2-1|TRBV9
CASSPRPLAGAESSYNEQFF
>TRBJ1-2|TRBV12-5
CASGLGDNRDGYTF
>TRBJ2-2|TRBV11-3
CASRQNTGELFF
>TRBJ1-3|TRBV28
CASSLSTETIYF
>TRBJ1-4|TRBV5-1
CASSLAVLGGEEKLFF
>TRBJ1-4|TRBV9
CASSGGTATNEKLFF
>TRBJ1-6|TRBV5-4
CASSLGAGNSPLHF
>TRBJ1-1|TRBV14
CASSQAGFFVNTEAFF
>TRBJ1-1|TRBV12-3/TRBV12-4
CASSFAGGTEAFF
>TRBJ1-1|TRBV5-1
CASSFLPGQGAVYTEAFF
>TRBJ1-1|TRBV7-3
CASSLKGGDIQAFF